A single sample is the source of the 19 T cell receptor beta chains below, sequenced in a study of a mutant IDH1 vaccine in newly diagnosed glioma. The time point here: baseline, week 1 (first vaccination visit). Described treatment: pre-vaccination baseline after standard-of-care therapy. The data were produced by immunoSEQ multiplex PCR, yet TCRdb's version contains in-frame clones alone and is incomplete. Of around 100,000 clones in the sample, roughly 82% were seen once. Sample: PBMCs, taken from a glioma patient treated with radiotherapy, temozolomide or both. All receptors derive from a man aged 35-49 years with glioma. Some clones in this sample may be carry-over from other donors' samples.

This rearrangement joins TRBV5-6 to TRBJ1-6; a possible D gene is TRBD1 (6 bases). CDR3 length equals 16 residues. Germline V gene lookup returns CDR1 SGHDT and CDR2 YYEEEE. V dropped 4 bases and J dropped 2 bases, with 13 bases sitting between them. The CDR3, as DNA: TGTGCCAGCAGCGCACAGGGCTGGGCCTATAATTCACCCCTCCACTTT. This translates into CASSAQGWAYNSPLHF.

The V gene is TRBV2, the J gene TRBJ1-5; 8 bases align to TRBD1. The CDR3 has 14 residues. With 6 bases clipped from V and 3 bases from J, the junction kept 4 bases outside the gene matches. From germline, CDR1 is SNHLY and CDR2 FYNNEI. For the CDR3, the DNA is TGTGCCAGCAGCCCAGGGGGCCCCAATCAGCCCCAGCATTTT. Its translation: CASSPGGPNQPQHF.

The V and J genes are TRBV6-5 and TRBJ1-4; 9 bases are a match to TRBD1. The CDR3 spans 16 residues. Trimming took 3 bases from V and 3 from J; bases not matched to a gene: 5. Germline CDR1 reads MNHEY; CDR2 reads SVGAGI. This CDR3 is CASSYLTGGSNEKLFF. In nucleotides, the CDR3 is TGTGCCAGCAGTTATCTCACAGGGGGCTCTAATGAAAAACTGTTTTTT.

The V and J genes are TRBV29-1 and TRBJ2-7, with D unresolved. CDR3 length: 15 amino acids. V was cut by 5 bases and J by 3 bases, with 20 bases left in between. The germline V gene has CDR1 SQVTM and CDR2 ANQGSEA. The CDR3 region has the DNA TGCAGCGTTACCGAACACATGGGGTACGGCTACGAGCAGTACTTC. Translation gives CSVTEHMGYGYEQYF.

This chain joins TRBV5-1 and TRBJ1-1; tentative D call: TRBD1 (5 bases). The ends were cut back, 4 bases at V and 6 bases at J, with 13 bases in the middle. Germline V lookup: CDR1 SGHRS, CDR2 YFSETQ. The CDR3 has 13 residues. CDR3 amino acids: CASSRGGSAEAFF. The CDR3 DNA reads TGCGCCAGCAGCAGGGGAGGCTCCGCTGAAGCTTTCTTT.

The chain carries TRBV29-1 and TRBJ1-5; weak D call: TRBD1 (6 bases). Trimming took 4 bases from V and 1 from J, leaving 8 bases between them. The CDR3 has 13 amino acids. Germline V lookup: CDR1 SQVTM, CDR2 ANQGSEA. CDR3 protein: CSVGQGSNQPQHF. The CDR3 DNA sequence: TGCAGCGTTGGGCAGGGGAGCAATCAGCCCCAGCATTTT.

The chain is built from TRBV6-1 and TRBJ1-4; maybe TRBD1 (5 bases). The CDR3 contains 14 residues. The germline V gene has CDR1 MNHNS and CDR2 SASEGT. Trimming stripped 1 base from V and 7 bases from J, with 10 bases between. CDR3 in amino acids: CASSEGGTAEKLFF. CDR3 coding DNA: TGTGCCAGCAGTGAAGGAGGGACGGCTGAAAAACTGTTTTTT.

There are a few counts of this clone. The chain is built from TRBV10-1 and TRBJ1-3; a weak D match, TRBD1 (5 bases). V lost 8 bases to trimming and J lost 0 bases, with 14 bases between them. The CDR3 length is 15 residues. The germline CDR1 and CDR2 sequences are WNHNN and SYGVQD (reference sequence). This CDR3 is CASQTGTVSGNTIYF. The CDR3 coding sequence is TGCGCCAGCCAGACCGGGACCGTCTCTGGAAACACCATATATTTT.

The J gene is TRBJ1-5, the V gene TRBV2, with 8 positions matching TRBD1. CDR1 and CDR2 from the germline V gene are SNHLY and FYNNEI. CDR3 length: 16 amino acids. The J segment lost 7 bases and the V segment lost 5 bases, leaving 13 bases of the junction unmatched. CDR3 residues: CASSRQGPLDGQPQHF. Written as DNA, the CDR3 is TGTGCCAGCAGTCGACAGGGGCCCCTAGACGGGCAGCCCCAGCATTTT.

The chain is built from TRBV5-5 and TRBJ1-5; 9 positions match TRBD1. J gave up 1 base and V 4 bases, and 6 bases lay outside the gene matches. This CDR3 region has 16 residues. Germline values: CDR1 SGHKS, CDR2 YYEKEE (reference sequence). The CDR3, as DNA: TGTGCCAGCAGCCCCGAGACAGGGGGGAGCAATCAGCCCCAGCATTTT. Its protein is CASSPETGGSNQPQHF.

A few counts support this clone. This chain uses TRBV7-9 with TRBJ1-4; no definite D call. The germline V gene has CDR1 SEHNR and CDR2 FQNEAQ (reference sequence). V gave up 5 bases and J gave up 8 bases, with 12 bases separating them. This CDR3 contains 13 residues. The CDR3: CASSPSVSEKLFF. As DNA, the CDR3 is TGTGCCAGCAGCCCGTCCGTGAGCGAAAAACTGTTTTTT.

The V call is TRBV5-5, the J call TRBJ1-6; no clear D gene. The germline gives CDR1 SGHKS, CDR2 YYEKEE (reference sequence). The CDR3 consists of 16 residues. V gave up 5 bases and J gave up 0 bases, with 12 bases separating them. DNA of the CDR3: TGTGCCAGCAGTACCCGAGAGAGCTCCTATAATTCACCCCTCCACTTT. Protein: CASSTRESSYNSPLHF.

This chain joins TRBV30 and TRBJ1-2; D unresolved. This CDR3 contains 13 residues. V was shortened by 0 bases and J by 0 bases, with 5 bases between the two germline ends. The germline CDR1 and CDR2 sequences are GTSNPN and SVGIG (reference sequence). The chain's CDR3 is CAWSVTANYGYTF. In DNA form, the CDR3 reads TGTGCCTGGAGTGTTACAGCTAACTATGGCTACACCTTC. Combining the CDR3 with reference TRBV30 and TRBJ1-2 gives the whole variable domain SQTIHQWPATLVQPVGSPLSLECTVEGTSNPNLYWYRQAAGRGLQLLFYSVGIGQISSEVPQNLSASRPQDRQFILSSKKLLLSDSGFYLCAWSVTANYGYTFGSGTRLTVV.

V is TRBV30 and J is TRBJ2-1; TRBD2 matches at 7 bases. V was pared by 3 bases and J by 5 bases, with 10 bases of the junction left unmatched. This CDR3 has 15 amino acids. From germline, CDR1 is GTSNPN and CDR2 SVGIG (reference sequence). CDR3 sequence: CAWRALSGPHNEQFF. CDR3 nucleotides: TGTGCCTGGAGGGCCCTTAGCGGGCCTCACAATGAGCAGTTCTTC.

The genes are TRBV5-6 and TRBJ1-2; D ambiguous. The CDR3 is 14 residues long. V was pared by 9 bases and J by 1 base, with 16 bases between. Germline V gives CDR1 SGHDT, CDR2 YYEEEE. In DNA form, the CDR3 reads TGTGCCACCCTCGGCGCGGAGGATAACTATGGCTACACCTTC. Translation: CATLGAEDNYGYTF. Full variable domain (missing parts from reference TRBV5-6 and TRBJ1-2): DAGVTQSPTHLIKTRGQQVTLRCSPKSGHDTVSWYQQALGQGPQFIFQYYEEEERQRGNFPDRFSGHQFPNYSSELNVNALLLGDSALYLCATLGAEDNYGYTFGSGTRLTVV.

The V and J genes are TRBV7-2 and TRBJ2-3; D is uncertain. The V end was cut by 1 base, the J end by 5 bases, with 13 bases between. The CDR3 loop spans 15 amino acids. Germline V gives CDR1 SGHTA, CDR2 FQGNSA. CDR3 in amino acids: CASSLGGRLIDTQYF. The CDR3 nucleotides are TGTGCCAGCAGCTTAGGGGGTCGACTCATAGATACGCAGTATTTT.

J is TRBJ2-1 and V is TRBV6-5, with D possibly matching TRBD1 (6 bases). Germline loops: CDR1 MNHEY, CDR2 SVGAGI. Trimming cost V 5 bases and J 8 bases, with 13 bases left between them. This CDR3 is built from 13 residues. For the CDR3, the DNA is TGTGCCAGCAGTCGTCGGACAGACGATGAGCAGTTCTTC. Translating it yields CASSRRTDDEQFF.

This clone is classed as medium-sized. This chain uses TRBV5-5 with TRBJ2-2, with 12 positions matching TRBD2. The CDR3 is 17 amino acids. The germline V gene encodes CDR1 SGHKS and CDR2 YYEKEE (reference sequence). V lost 6 bases to trimming and J lost 2 bases; unmatched junction nucleotides: 8. The CDR3 here is CASTGLAGGSNTGELFF. The DNA of the CDR3 is TGTGCCAGCACCGGCCTAGCGGGGGGGTCAAACACCGGGGAGCTGTTTTTT.

The CDR3 nucleotides are TGTGCCAGCAGCACTGGGACTAGCGGGAGGGTTTTGCGGTCGGACGAGCAGTACTTC. Its translation is CASSTGTSGRVLRSDEQYF. The chain links TRBV7-2 to TRBJ2-7; 16 bases agree with TRBD2. The V gene end was trimmed by 5 bases and the J gene end by 5 bases; junction bases not matched to a gene: 15. The CDR3 is 19 residues long. From germline, CDR1 is SGHTA and CDR2 FQGNSA.